These 22 T cell receptor beta chains were all obtained from the same sample, sequenced in a study of T-cell memory formation after mild COVID-19. TCRdb independently ran MiXCR on the 5' RACE reads; one entry per CDR3 protein. The sample shows hundreds of thousands of distinct CDR3 sequences, approximately 18% of them seen only once. What was sequenced was PBMCs or a T cell subset sorted from them (not recorded which). The receptors originated from an adult woman who had mild COVID-19 (a few samples of this study predate the infection). Cell type and time point are not known.

This clonotype was picked up many times. V and J are TRBV5-5 and TRBJ2-1; TRBD2 is a possible D gene (5 bases). CDR1 is SGHKS and CDR2 is YYEKEE in the germline V gene (reference sequence). The CDR3 runs 15 residues. Trimming left V 0 bases short and J 6 bases short, with 13 bases between. The CDR3 DNA is TGTGCCAGCAGCTTGGAACTAGGTGGAGTCAATGAGCAGTTCTTC. Translated, it gives CASSLELGGVNEQFF. The complete variable domain, with remaining parts taken from reference TRBV5-5 and TRBJ2-1, reads DAGVTQSPTHLIKTRGQQVTLRCSPISGHKSVSWYQQVLGQGPQFIFQYYEKEERGRGNFPDRFSARQFPNYSSELNVNALLLGDSALYLCASSLELGGVNEQFFGPGTRLTVL.

This clonotype was counted only a few times. J is TRBJ2-3 and V is TRBV4-1; D not resolved. V was trimmed by 3 bases and J by 2 bases, leaving 9 bases between them. The CDR3 contains 14 residues. The germline V gene has CDR1 MGHRA and CDR2 YSYEKL. In nucleotides, the CDR3 is TGCGCCAGCAGCCAGGCTGTTTCCACAGATACGCAGTATTTT. This translates into CASSQAVSTDTQYF.

This clonotype was found a few times. The V call is TRBV5-1, the J call TRBJ1-1, with a weak D call TRBD1 (5 bases). The germline CDR1 and CDR2 sequences are SGHRS and YFSETQ. Trimming shortened V by 4 bases and J by 2 bases, and 21 bases separated the two germline ends. The CDR3 extends over 17 amino acids. The CDR3 DNA is TGCGCCAGCAGCCCTAACCCCGGAGGGACCTTAAACACTGAAGCTTTCTTT. Translated, it gives CASSPNPGGTLNTEAFF.

The chain has TRBV19 and TRBJ2-2; D gene uncertain. Germline CDR1 reads LNHDA; CDR2 reads SQIVND (reference sequence). Between the trimmed V and J ends, which lost 2 bases and 4 bases, there was a span of 11 bases. The CDR3 extends over 15 amino acids. The CDR3 DNA follows: TGTGCCAGTAGTATACATACCGAATCCACCGGGGAGCTGTTTTTT. This encodes CASSIHTESTGELFF.

This clonotype was recorded a few times. The chain uses TRBV24-1 and TRBJ2-2, with D possibly being TRBD2 (7 bases). Trimming stripped 4 bases from V and 0 bases from J, with 11 bases between. CDR3 size: 16 residues. CDR1 and CDR2 from the germline V gene are KGHDR and SFDVKD. For the CDR3, the DNA is TGTGCCACCAGTGACCCGGGGGGCGCGAACACCGGGGAGCTGTTTTTT. Its protein is CATSDPGGANTGELFF.

This clonotype was seen at least ten times. The rearrangement joins TRBV18 to TRBJ1-6; 7 bases fit TRBD1. J lost 8 bases, V lost 3 bases, and 4 bases had no gene match. The CDR3 is made up of 14 amino acids. From germline, CDR1 is KGHSH and CDR2 LQKENI. CDR3 amino acids: CASSPDREHSPLHF. Here the CDR3 DNA reads TGTGCCAGCTCACCCGACAGGGAGCATTCACCCCTCCACTTT.

The rearrangement uses TRBV6-5 and TRBJ2-1; no clear D gene. The CDR3 has 13 amino acids. Looked up from germline, CDR1 is MNHEY and CDR2 is SVGAGI. V was shortened by 1 base and J by 6 bases, with 7 bases between the two germline ends. The CDR3 sequence is CASSYLGSNEQFF. Written as DNA, the CDR3 is TGTGCCAGCAGTTACTTAGGATCCAATGAGCAGTTCTTC.

This clonotype turned up a few times. The chain joins TRBV20-1 to TRBJ2-1; D might be TRBD1 (6 bases). V was cut by 1 base and J by 7 bases, with 17 bases left in between. Per germline, CDR1 DFQATT and CDR2 SNEGSKA (reference sequence). The CDR3 length is 15 residues. CDR3 residues: CSARAPLGRGNEQFF. CDR3 nucleotides: TGCAGTGCTAGAGCCCCTCTGGGCAGGGGAAATGAGCAGTTCTTC.

J is TRBJ2-1 and V is TRBV24-1; 12 bases are a match to TRBD2. Per germline, CDR1 KGHDR and CDR2 SFDVKD. V lost 7 bases, J lost 9 bases, and 3 bases stayed unmatched. The CDR3 is made up of 13 amino acids. The CDR3 protein is CATSGLAGSEQFF. In nucleotides, the CDR3 is TGTGCCACCAGCGGACTAGCGGGAAGTGAGCAGTTCTTC.

This chain uses TRBV27 with TRBJ2-6; 11 nucleotides match TRBD2. Germline V lookup: CDR1 MNHEY, CDR2 SMNVEV (reference sequence). Trimming at V came to 5 bases and at J to 0 bases, leaving 12 bases not matched to a gene. The CDR3 contains 20 residues. CDR3: CASSPQKTSGTTSGANVLTF. Here the CDR3 DNA reads TGTGCCAGCAGTCCCCAAAAGACTAGCGGGACAACCTCTGGGGCCAACGTCCTGACTTTC. The entire variable domain, with the rest obtained from reference TRBV27 and TRBJ2-6, is as follows: EAQVTQNPRYLITVTGKKLTVTCSQNMNHEYMSWYRQDPGLGLRQIYYSMNVEVTDKGDVPEGYKVSRKEKRNFPLILESPSPNQTSLYFCASSPQKTSGTTSGANVLTFGAGSRLTVL.

This chain connects TRBV20-1 to TRBJ1-4, with TRBD1 matching 9 bases. The germline V gene has CDR1 DFQATT and CDR2 SNEGSKA (reference sequence). The length of the CDR3 is 15 residues. With 1 base clipped from V and 4 bases from J, the junction kept 4 bases outside the gene matches. CDR3: CSARGGQGYNEKLFF. The CDR3 DNA follows: TGCAGTGCTAGAGGGGGACAGGGCTATAATGAAAAACTGTTTTTT.

This CDR3 reads CASSPGTGGYGEQYF. CDR3 nucleotide sequence: TGTGCCAGCAGCCCGGGGACAGGGGGCTACGGCGAGCAGTACTTC. J is TRBJ2-7 and V is TRBV3-1, with 12 positions matching TRBD1. This CDR3 is built from 15 residues. Germline lookup yields CDR1 LGHDT and CDR2 YNNKEL (reference sequence). Trimming took 4 bases from V and 6 from J; bases not matched to a gene: 7.

This clonotype was seen a few times. The chain carries TRBV10-3 and TRBJ2-7; D assignment may be TRBD1 or TRBD2 (6 bases each). V shed 0 bases and J shed 2 bases, with 11 bases lying between them. Germline V gene sequence: CDR1 ENHRY, CDR2 SYGVKD. The CDR3 has 15 residues. The CDR3 loop reads CAISESPGATYEQYF. The CDR3 bases are TGTGCCATCAGTGAGTCTCCGGGGGCCACCTACGAGCAGTACTTC.

V usage is TRBV19 and J usage is TRBJ1-5, with TRBD1 matching 7 bases. V lost 6 bases to trimming and J lost 4 bases; unmatched junction nucleotides: 3. The CDR3 extends over 13 amino acids. CDR1 and CDR2 from the germline V gene are LNHDA and SQIVND (reference sequence). The DNA for the CDR3 is TGTGCCAGTAGGGCAGGGGGGAATCAGCCCCAGCATTTT. Protein sequence: CASRAGGNQPQHF.

This chain uses TRBV10-3 with TRBJ1-2; no firm D call. The CDR3 length is 15 residues. With 4 bases removed from V and 2 bases from J, the gap between germline ends came to 14 bases. Germline CDR1 reads ENHRY; CDR2 reads SYGVKD. The CDR3 nucleotides read TGTGCCATCAGTGGGGGTCAGGATCGCAACTATGGCTACACCTTC. Amino acid sequence: CAISGGQDRNYGYTF.

The chain joins TRBV5-4 to TRBJ2-1; unclear D gene. V lost 1 base to trimming and J lost 8 bases, with 7 bases between them. Per the germline V gene, CDR1 is SGHNT and CDR2 is YYREEE (reference sequence). This CDR3 region has 12 residues. The CDR3 sequence: CASSLPADEQFF. CDR3 coding DNA: TGTGCCAGCAGCTTGCCCGCAGATGAGCAGTTCTTC.

This clonotype has more than one count but fewer than ten. The chain uses TRBV15 and TRBJ2-7; TRBD1 agrees at 10 bases. Germline loops: CDR1 LNHNV, CDR2 YYDKDF (reference sequence). Unmatched junction bases numbered 8, after V lost 4 bases and J lost 5 bases. This CDR3 has 15 residues. The chain's CDR3 is CATSIGTGQGHEQYF. CDR3 DNA sequence: TGTGCCACCAGCATCGGGACGGGACAGGGGCACGAGCAGTACTTC.

This clonotype was recorded many times. The chain couples TRBV5-1 to TRBJ2-5; no reliable D call. Germline V gives CDR1 SGHRS, CDR2 YFSETQ. There are 11 residues in the CDR3. The ends were cut back, 5 bases at V and 5 bases at J, with 7 bases in the middle. The CDR3 DNA sequence: TGCGCCAGCAGGCTTAGTGAGACCCAGTACTTC. Its protein is CASRLSETQYF.

The CDR3 spells CASSLALSGITQYF. The CDR3 DNA is TGTGCCAGCAGCTTGGCCCTCTCAGGGATTACGCAGTATTTT. The J gene is TRBJ2-3, the V gene TRBV5-6, with D possibly matching TRBD1 (5 bases). The CDR3 consists of 14 residues. Germline V lookup: CDR1 SGHDT, CDR2 YYEEEE. Deletions cut 0 bases from V and 8 bases from J, with 13 bases between.

Many counts were recorded for this clonotype. The chain has TRBV5-1 and TRBJ2-7, with D perhaps TRBD2 (6 bases). The germline gives CDR1 SGHRS, CDR2 YFSETQ. The CDR3 sequence is 13 residues long. V gave up 4 bases and J gave up 6 bases, with 14 bases separating them. The CDR3 here is CASSPEGRGEQYF. CDR3 sequence (DNA): TGCGCCAGCAGCCCCGAAGGGCGGGGCGAGCAGTACTTC.

Only a few counts were recorded for this clonotype. This chain joins TRBV20-1 and TRBJ2-7; the match to TRBD1 covers 7 bases. This CDR3 spans 14 amino acids. Per the germline V gene, CDR1 is DFQATT and CDR2 is SNEGSKA (reference sequence). V gave up 7 bases and J gave up 1 base; unmatched junction bases: 10. The CDR3, as DNA: TGCAGTGTACCCTCGGACAGGTTATCCTACGAGCAGTACTTC. This sequence encodes CSVPSDRLSYEQYF.

This clonotype was picked up a small number of times. DNA for the CDR3: TGTGCCAGCAGCGCCTCGGACAGGAGGAACACTGAAGCTTTCTTT. Protein product: CASSASDRRNTEAFF. The gene calls are TRBV9 and TRBJ1-1; 7 bases map to TRBD1. The trim removed 3 bases at V and 1 base at J, leaving 6 bases unmatched. The germline V gene has CDR1 SGDLS and CDR2 YYNGEE. The CDR3 is 15 amino acids.